The 10 T cell receptor beta chains reported below all come from one sample, sequenced in a study of PD-L1 blockade in urothelial cancer. TCRdb's table, derived via immunoSEQ multiplex PCR, lists solely in-frame clones and lacks some. Of 40,000 to 60,000 clones in the sample, under 90% were seen once. Stated time point: pretreatment peripheral blood. The sample here was PBMCs, taken around atezolizumab (anti-PD-L1) treatment. The receptors derive from a man between 65 and 85 years old with urothelial cancer.

The rearrangement uses TRBV7-2 and TRBJ2-1, with D possibly being TRBD1 (5 bases). Trimming cost V 1 base and J 2 bases, with 9 bases left between them. The CDR3 covers 15 residues. Germline CDR1 reads SGHTA; CDR2 reads FQGNSA. In DNA form, the CDR3 reads TGTGCCAGCAGCTTAGACAGGCTTGCCTACAATGAGCAGTTCTTC. Residues: CASSLDRLAYNEQFF. Complete variable domain (other parts from reference TRBV7-2 and TRBJ2-1): GAGVSQSPSNKVTEKGKDVELRCDPISGHTALYWYRQSLGQGLEFLIYFQGNSAPDKSGLPSDRFSAERTGGSVSTLTIQRTQQEDSAVYLCASSLDRLAYNEQFFGPGTRLTVL.

The chain combines TRBV6-5 with TRBJ2-5; D is perhaps TRBD2 (6 bases). The CDR3 loop spans 15 amino acids. Trimming shortened V by 0 bases and J by 5 bases, and 13 bases separated the two germline ends. Germline values: CDR1 MNHEY, CDR2 SVGAGI. The chain's CDR3 is CASSYSGGIGETQYF. Written as DNA, the CDR3 is TGTGCCAGCAGTTACTCTGGGGGGATCGGGGAGACCCAGTACTTC.

The chain links TRBV28 to TRBJ2-7; D is perhaps TRBD1 (6 bases). The V gene lost 1 base and the J gene lost 5 bases, with 9 bases spanning the gap. The germline V gene encodes CDR1 MDHEN and CDR2 SYDVKM. This CDR3 is built from 13 residues. The CDR3 region is CASSLYTGNEQYF. DNA for the CDR3: TGTGCCAGCAGTTTATATACAGGGAACGAGCAGTACTTC. Combining the CDR3 with reference TRBV28 and TRBJ2-7 gives the whole variable domain DVKVTQSSRYLVKRTGEKVFLECVQDMDHENMFWYRQDPGLGLRLIYFSYDVKMKEKGDIPEGYSVSREKKERFSLILESASTNQTSMYLCASSLYTGNEQYFGPGTRLTVT.

The rearrangement joins TRBV7-3 to TRBJ2-5, with D possibly being TRBD1 (6 bases). This CDR3 contains 13 residues. The germline CDR1 and CDR2 sequences are SGHTA and FQGTGA. Trimming pared 5 bases from V and 3 bases from J, leaving 10 bases between. This CDR3 reads CASSPGQKETQYF. DNA for the CDR3: TGTGCCAGCAGCCCAGGACAGAAAGAGACCCAGTACTTC.

In this sample, this clone turned up once. The chain combines TRBV7-9 with TRBJ2-3; TRBD1 matches at 7 bases. The junction had 16 bases not matched to a gene; V was cut back by 5 bases and J by 14 bases. The CDR3 runs 14 residues. CDR1 and CDR2 (germline): SEHNR, FQNEAQ (reference sequence). The DNA of the CDR3 is TGTGCCAGCAGCGCCTCGACAGGGCTCCCTATTCGGTATTTT. As protein: CASSASTGLPIRYF.

This clone was detected only once. V is TRBV19 and J is TRBJ2-7, with D possibly TRBD1 on 6 matching bases. The germline gives CDR1 LNHDA, CDR2 SQIVND (reference sequence). This CDR3 comprises 11 residues. CDR3 nucleotides: TGTGCGTCAGGGGCCTACTACGAGCAGTACTTC. Translation gives CASGAYYEQYF.

This clone has a handful of counts. This chain joins TRBV18 and TRBJ1-1, with no clear D. In germline, CDR1 is KGHSH, CDR2 LQKENI. Trimming stripped 3 bases from V and 0 bases from J, with 11 bases between. There are 15 residues in the CDR3. DNA for the CDR3: TGTGCCAGCTCACCCCGAATGGAGATGAACACTGAAGCTTTCTTT. It translates to CASSPRMEMNTEAFF. The variable domain in full, with the rest retrieved from reference TRBV18 and TRBJ1-1, is NAGVMQNPRHLVRRRGQEARLRCSPMKGHSHVYWYRQLPEEGLKFMVYLQKENIIDESGMPKERFSAEFPKEGPSILRIQQVVRGDSAAYFCASSPRMEMNTEAFFGQGTRLTVV.

This clone appeared once. The gene calls are TRBV5-1 and TRBJ1-2; 8 bases line up with TRBD1. The junction had 7 bases not matched to a gene; V was cut back by 4 bases and J by 8 bases. The CDR3 consists of 13 residues. The V gene's germline CDR1 is SGHRS and CDR2 YFSETQ. CDR3 nucleotides: TGCGCCAGCAGCGACGGACAGGGTTGGGGCTACACCTTC. Translating it yields CASSDGQGWGYTF. Full variable domain (missing parts from reference TRBV5-1 and TRBJ1-2): KAGVTQTPRYLIKTRGQQVTLSCSPISGHRSVSWYQQTPGQGLQFLFEYFSETQRNKGNFPGRFSGRQFSNSRSEMNVSTLELGDSALYLCASSDGQGWGYTFGSGTRLTVV.

The chain recombines TRBV20-1 with TRBJ1-1; D is undetermined. Germline CDR1 DFQATT, CDR2 SNEGSKA (reference sequence). V was cut by 0 bases and J by 7 bases, with 6 bases left in between. There are 11 residues in the CDR3. CDR3 residues: CSARDEGEAFF. The CDR3 DNA reads as TGCAGTGCTAGAGATGAGGGTGAAGCTTTCTTT.

The chain couples TRBV29-1 to TRBJ1-1; weak D call: TRBD1 (5 bases). CDR3 length: 12 amino acids. Per the germline V gene, CDR1 is SQVTM and CDR2 is ANQGSEA. The ends were cut back, 7 bases at V and 7 bases at J, with 16 bases in the middle. CDR3 region: CSAQATGGEAFF. In DNA, the CDR3 is TGCAGCGCCCAAGCGACCGGGGGTGAAGCTTTCTTT.